The subject of this entry is one T cell receptor beta chain. As handled by the study authors: How many nucleated cells were present was estimated from reference gene primer amplification. This table comes from immunoSEQ multiplex PCR, and its TCRdb copy is limited to in-frame clones, with some not included. D and trimming come from the DNA, and the V and J calls and clone size come from that table. This table has about 280,000 clones, 75% to 90% appearing once. The data were obtained in a study of blood T cell repertoires in COVID-19. Study-level information: From the United States, Italy and Spain came samples of acute and convalescent COVID-19. PBMCs, B-cell-depleted T cells, or T cells were the source of the cDNA or gDNA that made up the material.

Seattle participants joined during active infection and were tracked over time. Sequencing was carried out using peripheral blood. The TCR was taken from a woman in her seventies with COVID-19, enrolled during active disease.

DNA for the CDR3: TGTGCCACCGGTGTCGGGGGACACGAGCAGTACTTC. The encoded protein is CATGVGGHEQYF. The V and J genes are TRBV6-6 and TRBJ2-7; D might be TRBD2 (6 bases). Looked up from germline, CDR1 is MNHNY and CDR2 is SVGAGI (reference sequence). The CDR3 length is 12 residues. The V and J ends lost 10 bases and 5 bases respectively, with 15 bases between them.